This T cell receptor (beta chain) stems from a study of response to subunit inactivated influenza vaccine. Comment on this clonotype: Its matching antigen is unknown.

TCRdb itself ran the RT-PCR reads through MiXCR, one entry per CDR3 protein. The sample holds a few hundred thousand distinct CDR3 sequences, 14% seen once. Study conclusions and caveats: Few new T cells, the authors suggested, are recruited by each seasonal influenza vaccination.

The CDR3 has 15 residues. The ends were cut back, 2 bases at V and 2 bases at J, with 10 bases in the middle. Germline lookup yields CDR1 MDHEN and CDR2 SYDVKM. Here the sequenced sample was PBMCs from blood, taken approximately 13 days after vaccination. The chain carries TRBV28 and TRBJ2-1, with unresolved D. The receptor's source is a man in his forties or fifties who received an inactivated influenza vaccine. This CDR3 reads CASSLLQVTYNEQFF. In nucleotides, the CDR3 is TGTGCCAGCAGTTTACTGCAGGTCACCTACAATGAGCAGTTCTTC.